Following are 8 T cell receptor beta chains from one sample sequenced in a study of blood T cell repertoires in COVID-19 (dated by TCRdb to about 2020). Library method: the immunoSEQ multiplex PCR assay. TCRdb obtained this table from immuneACCESS and retained in-frame rearrangements with V and J assigned. These tables miss some clones; where compared with another copy, unresolved V genes account for less than half of the shortfall, and the remainder is unexplained. Recorded for this sample are more than 95,000 clones; roughly 80% of them occurred a single time. The ten largest clonotypes hold over 20% of the sample. Sequences were obtained from peripheral blood. These receptors came from a man aged 60-69 years with acute or convalescent COVID-19.

This chain uses TRBV6-2 or TRBV6-3 with TRBJ1-5; D possibly corresponds to TRBD1 (6 bases). From germline, CDR1 is MNHEY and CDR2 SVGEGT. V dropped 2 bases and J dropped 6 bases, with 11 bases sitting between them. The CDR3 is 14 amino acids. The CDR3 sequence: CASSYAGTSQPQHF. The DNA for the CDR3 is TGTGCCAGCAGTTACGCAGGGACATCTCAGCCCCAGCATTTT.

This chain uses TRBV4-3 with TRBJ1-1; D is ambiguous. CDR1 LGHNA and CDR2 YSLEER come from the germline V gene. The CDR3 has 14 residues. V was shortened by 0 bases and J by 3 bases, with 8 bases between the two germline ends. The CDR3 loop is CASSQESGDTEAFF. For the CDR3, the DNA is TGCGCCAGCAGCCAAGAATCCGGGGACACTGAAGCTTTCTTT.

This rearrangement joins TRBV2 to TRBJ1-1, with 7 bases identical to TRBD1. The ends lost 4 bases at V and 4 bases at J; junction bases unmatched: 9. Germline V gene lookup returns CDR1 SNHLY and CDR2 FYNNEI. The CDR3 is 15 amino acids. The CDR3 coding sequence is TGTGCCAGCAGTGGCCAGAGAGGGGGCGGCACTGAAGCTTTCTTT. Protein product: CASSGQRGGGTEAFF.

This chain connects TRBV19 to TRBJ2-5; 9 positions agree with TRBD1. The germline gives CDR1 LNHDA, CDR2 SQIVND (reference sequence). After removal of 0 bases from V and 5 bases from J, the junction contained 7 bases not matched to a gene. This CDR3 region has 16 residues. The CDR3 region is CASSIEETGGWETQYF. CDR3 DNA sequence: TGTGCCAGTAGTATAGAGGAGACAGGGGGTTGGGAGACCCAGTACTTC.

The chain recombines TRBV7-2 with TRBJ2-4, with no clear D. Trimming pared 2 bases from V and 1 base from J, leaving 6 bases between. This CDR3 has 14 residues. Germline loops: CDR1 SGHTA, CDR2 FQGNSA. The CDR3 sequence: CASSLSMAKNIQYF. CDR3 nucleotides: TGTGCCAGCAGCTTATCCATGGCCAAAAACATTCAGTACTTC.

The V gene is TRBV7-9, the J gene TRBJ2-1; 7 positions agree with TRBD2. Unmatched junction bases numbered 13, after V lost 2 bases and J lost 9 bases. The CDR3 loop spans 16 amino acids. Germline values: CDR1 SEHNR, CDR2 FQNEAQ (reference sequence). The CDR3 nucleotides are TGTGCCAGCAGCTTAAATCGAGCGGGAACGTACCGTGAGCAGTTCTTC. The encoded protein is CASSLNRAGTYREQFF.

V is TRBV11-3 and J is TRBJ2-7; D is perhaps TRBD1 (6 bases). The length of the CDR3 is 13 residues. Deletions cut 3 bases from V and 5 bases from J, with 11 bases between. Germline loops: CDR1 SGHNT, CDR2 YENEEA. The CDR3 protein is CASSFRGGDEQYF. The CDR3, as DNA: TGTGCCAGCAGCTTCAGGGGCGGCGACGAGCAGTACTTC.

Here the CDR3 DNA reads TGCGCCAGCAGTCCCCAGCGGGAGGGCCACGATACGCAGTATTTT. It codes for CASSPQREGHDTQYF. The chain couples TRBV5-1 to TRBJ2-3; 10 nucleotides agree with TRBD2. In germline, CDR1 is SGHRS, CDR2 YFSETQ. V shed 5 bases and J 6 bases; nucleotides not matched to a gene: 9. The CDR3 is made up of 15 amino acids.